The source of this T cell receptor beta chain is a study of Tregs in tolerant kidney transplant recipients. This clone appeared once. V dropped 3 bases and J dropped 6; count of bases not matched to a gene: 10. This CDR3 spans 18 amino acids. Germline V gives CDR1 MNHNS, CDR2 SASEGT. Measured with immunoSEQ multiplex PCR; TCRdb has only the in-frame clones, and not every one. This table holds approximately 260,000 clones, approximately 84% found once. Thawed PBMCs were FACS-sorted into unstimulated CD4+CD25+CD127- regulatory T cells, CD4+CD25- non-regulatory cells, CD4 and CD8 cells. The source of this sequence is a human donor in good health. The sequenced sample was CD4+ T cells from blood. The rearrangement uses TRBV6-1 and TRBJ2-1, with 14 positions matching TRBD2. The chain's CDR3 is CASSEGTGTSGRRNEQFF. The CDR3 DNA follows: TGTGCCAGCAGTGAGGGGACAGGGACTAGCGGGAGACGCAATGAGCAGTTCTTC.